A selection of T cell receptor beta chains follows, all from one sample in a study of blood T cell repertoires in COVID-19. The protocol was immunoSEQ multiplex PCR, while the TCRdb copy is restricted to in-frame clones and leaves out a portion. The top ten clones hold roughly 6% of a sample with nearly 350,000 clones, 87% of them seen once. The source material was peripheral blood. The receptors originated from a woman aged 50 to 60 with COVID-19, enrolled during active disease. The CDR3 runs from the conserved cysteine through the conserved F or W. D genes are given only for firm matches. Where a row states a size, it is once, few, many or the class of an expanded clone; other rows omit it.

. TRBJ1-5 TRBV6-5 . CASSGDSYSNQPQHF TGTGCCAGCAGCGGTGACAGTTATAGCAATCAGCCCCAGCATTTT
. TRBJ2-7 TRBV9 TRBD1 CASSASGQASSYEQYF TGTGCCAGCAGCGCATCGGGACAGGCGAGCTCCTACGAGCAGTACTTC
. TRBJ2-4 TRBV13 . CASSLGSGDRGLADLKNIQYF TGTGCCAGCAGCTTAGGCTCGGGGGACAGGGGACTAGCTGACTTGAAAAACATTCAGTACTTC
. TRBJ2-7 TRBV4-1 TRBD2 CASSQDKREAYEQYF TGCGCCAGCAGCCAAGACAAGCGGGAGGCCTACGAGCAGTACTTC
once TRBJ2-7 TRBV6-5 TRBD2 CASRPAGVGEQYF TGTGCCAGCAGACCAGCGGGAGTGGGAGAGCAGTACTTC
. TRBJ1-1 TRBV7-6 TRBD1 CASSLRRDRIPYTEAFF TGTGCCAGCAGCTTACGCCGGGACAGGATACCGTACACTGAAGCTTTCTTT
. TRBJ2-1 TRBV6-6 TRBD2 CASSRPGTSGIAEQFF TGTGCCAGCAGTCGACCCGGGACTAGCGGGATTGCTGAGCAGTTCTTC
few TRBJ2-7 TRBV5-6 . CASSSRRGGQKTYEQYF TGTGCCAGCAGCTCCCGCCGGGGGGGACAGAAGACCTACGAGCAGTACTTC
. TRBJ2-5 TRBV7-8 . CASSLDQRAQETQYF TGTGCCAGCAGCTTAGACCAGCGGGCCCAAGAGACCCAGTACTTC
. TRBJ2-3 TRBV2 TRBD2 CASRRGVGLEGTDTQYF TGTGCCAGCAGGAGAGGCGTGGGACTAGAGGGCACAGATACGCAGTATTTT
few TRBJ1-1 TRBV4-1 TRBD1 CASSHADRASSEAFF TGCGCCAGCAGCCATGCCGACAGGGCGAGCAGTGAAGCTTTCTTT
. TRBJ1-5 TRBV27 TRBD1 CASSDRGATQPQHF TGTGCCAGCAGTGACAGGGGCGCTACTCAGCCCCAGCATTTT
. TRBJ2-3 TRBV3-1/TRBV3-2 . CATRYGTDTQYF TGTGCCACCCGATACGGGACAGATACGCAGTATTTT
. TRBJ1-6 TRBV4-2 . CASSRYSGNSPLHF TGTGCCAGCAGCCGTTACAGTGGGAATTCACCCCTCCACTTT
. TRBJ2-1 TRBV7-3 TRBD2 CASSLYGTSDYEQFF TGTGCCAGCAGCTTATATGGGACTAGCGATTATGAGCAGTTCTTC
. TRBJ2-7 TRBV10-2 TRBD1 CASSEQGDYEQYF TGCGCCAGCAGTGAGCAGGGGGACTACGAGCAGTACTTC
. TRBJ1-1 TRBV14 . CASSILPDNSAFF TGTGCCAGCAGCATCCTCCCCGACAATTCAGCTTTCTTT
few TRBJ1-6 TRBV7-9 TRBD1 CASSKGQGFYNSPLHF TGTGCCAGCAGCAAGGGACAGGGTTTCTATAATTCACCCCTCCACTTT
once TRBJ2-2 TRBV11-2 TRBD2 CASIRWAGGDTGELFF TGTGCCAGCATACGTTGGGCGGGGGGAGACACCGGGGAGCTGTTTTTT
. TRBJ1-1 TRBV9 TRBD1 CASSVGWTGKKLHMNTEAFF TGTGCCAGCAGCGTAGGGTGGACAGGGAAAAAGTTGCACATGAACACTGAAGCTTTCTTT
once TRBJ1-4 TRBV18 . CASSPPQVKSEKLFF TGTGCCAGCTCACCACCGCAGGTTAAATCAGAAAAACTGTTTTTT
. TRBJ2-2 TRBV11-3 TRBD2 CASSLSGLAGGASGELFF TGTGCCAGCAGCTTATCGGGACTAGCGGGAGGTGCCTCCGGGGAGCTGTTTTTT
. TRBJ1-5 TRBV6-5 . CASQRQRNQPQHF TGTGCCAGCCAAAGACAGCGCAATCAGCCCCAGCATTTT
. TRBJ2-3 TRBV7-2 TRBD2 CASSLVAGVSTDTQYF TGTGCCAGCAGCTTAGTAGCGGGAGTAAGTACAGATACGCAGTATTTT
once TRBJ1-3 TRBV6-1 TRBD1 CASSEFPLYRGRVGAIYF TGTGCCAGCAGTGAATTCCCACTCTACAGGGGTCGTGTCGGCGCCATATATTTT
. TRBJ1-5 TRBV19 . CASKARNSNQPQHF TGTGCCAGTAAAGCGAGAAATAGCAATCAGCCCCAGCATTTT
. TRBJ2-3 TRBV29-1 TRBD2 CSAQREGPDTQYF TGCAGCGCCCAGCGGGAGGGTCCAGATACGCAGTATTTT
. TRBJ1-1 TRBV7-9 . CASSLEGGTEAFF TGTGCCAGCAGCTTGGAAGGGGGCACTGAAGCTTTCTTT
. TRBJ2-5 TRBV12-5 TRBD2 CASGLGTSGTEETQYF TGTGCTAGTGGTTTGGGGACTAGCGGGACTGAAGAGACCCAGTACTTC
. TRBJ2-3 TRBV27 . CASSSLGQSSADTQYF TGTGCCAGCAGTTCCCTCGGACAGAGTAGCGCAGATACGCAGTATTTT
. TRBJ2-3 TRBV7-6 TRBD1 CASSWGQGGTDTQYF TGTGCCAGCAGCTGGGGACAGGGCGGCACAGATACGCAGTATTTT
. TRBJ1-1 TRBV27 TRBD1 CASSADRATEAFF TGTGCCAGCAGTGCGGACAGGGCCACTGAAGCTTTCTTT
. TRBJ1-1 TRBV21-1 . CASTSRTGADTEAFF TGTGCCAGCACCTCCAGGACAGGGGCGGACACTGAAGCTTTCTTT
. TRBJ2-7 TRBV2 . CASSEAYLRREGTEQYF TGTGCCAGCAGTGAAGCATATCTAAGGAGAGAGGGAACCGAGCAGTACTTC
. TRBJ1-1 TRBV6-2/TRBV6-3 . CASSYLLNTEAFF TGTGCCAGCAGTTACCTGTTGAACACTGAAGCTTTCTTT
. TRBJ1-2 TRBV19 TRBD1 CASTVTRGRDYGYTF TGTGCCAGTACTGTCACCAGGGGGCGAGACTATGGCTACACCTTC